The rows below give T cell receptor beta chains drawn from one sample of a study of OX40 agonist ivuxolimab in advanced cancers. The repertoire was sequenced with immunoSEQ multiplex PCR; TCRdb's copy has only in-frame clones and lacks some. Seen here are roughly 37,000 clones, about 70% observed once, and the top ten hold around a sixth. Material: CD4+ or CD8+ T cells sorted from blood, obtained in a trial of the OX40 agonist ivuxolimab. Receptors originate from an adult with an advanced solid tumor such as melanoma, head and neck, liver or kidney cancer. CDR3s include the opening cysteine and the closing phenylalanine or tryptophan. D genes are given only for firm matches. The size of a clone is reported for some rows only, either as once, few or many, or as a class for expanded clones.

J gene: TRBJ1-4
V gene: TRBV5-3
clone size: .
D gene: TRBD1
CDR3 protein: CARSTTPGTGGSFFRLFF
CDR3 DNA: TGTGCCAGAAGCACGACCCCCGGGACAGGGGGCAGTTTTTTTCGTCTGTTTTTT

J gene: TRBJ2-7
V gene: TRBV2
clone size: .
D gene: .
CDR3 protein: CASSEARAGWTYEQYF
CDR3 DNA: TGTGCCAGCAGTGAAGCGCGGGCAGGGTGGACCTACGAGCAGTACTTC

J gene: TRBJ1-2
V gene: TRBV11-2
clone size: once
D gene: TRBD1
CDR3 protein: CASSFGTGTYTF
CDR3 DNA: TGTGCCAGCAGCTTTGGGACAGGGACCTACACCTTC

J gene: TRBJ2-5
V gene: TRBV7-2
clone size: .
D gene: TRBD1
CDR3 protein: CASSSGDRVKETQYF
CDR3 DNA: TGTGCCAGCAGCTCGGGGGACAGGGTGAAGGAGACCCAGTACTTC

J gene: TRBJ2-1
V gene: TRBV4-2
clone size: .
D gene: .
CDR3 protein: CASSQGGGLYNEQFF
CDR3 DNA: TGTGCCAGCAGCCAAGGAGGGGGGCTCTACAATGAGCAGTTCTTC

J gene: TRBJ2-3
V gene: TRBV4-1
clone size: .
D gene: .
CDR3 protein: CASSQGSSSVSDTQYF
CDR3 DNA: TGCGCCAGCAGCCAAGGGTCCTCGTCAGTTTCTGATACGCAGTATTTT

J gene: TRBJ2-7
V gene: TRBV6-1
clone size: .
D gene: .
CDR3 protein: CASSLHGGSYEQYF
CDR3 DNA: TGTGCCAGCAGTTTACACGGGGGATCCTACGAGCAGTACTTC

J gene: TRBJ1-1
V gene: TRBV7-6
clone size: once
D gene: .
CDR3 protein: CASAASENTEAFF
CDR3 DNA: TGTGCCAGCGCCGCGTCCGAGAACACTGAAGCTTTCTTT

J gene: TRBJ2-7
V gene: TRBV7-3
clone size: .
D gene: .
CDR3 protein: CASSQGTAEQYF
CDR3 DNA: TGTGCCAGCAGTCAGGGGACGGCCGAGCAGTACTTC

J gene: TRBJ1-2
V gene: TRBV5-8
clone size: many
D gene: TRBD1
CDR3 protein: CASSETGYNGYTF
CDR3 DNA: TGTGCCAGCAGCGAGACAGGGTATAATGGCTACACCTTC

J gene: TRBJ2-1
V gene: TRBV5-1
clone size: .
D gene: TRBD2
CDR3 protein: CASSLSLAGGSYNEQFF
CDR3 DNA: TGCGCCAGCAGCTTGTCTTTAGCGGGGGGGTCATACAATGAGCAGTTCTTC

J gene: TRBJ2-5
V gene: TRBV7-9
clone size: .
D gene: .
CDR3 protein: CASSLALSWDLGEETQYF
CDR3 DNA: TGTGCCAGCAGCTTAGCGCTAAGTTGGGACCTTGGAGAAGAGACCCAGTACTTC

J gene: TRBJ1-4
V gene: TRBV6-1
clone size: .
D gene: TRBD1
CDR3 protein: CASSGTGGEKLFF
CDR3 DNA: TGTGCCAGCAGTGGGACAGGAGGGGAAAAACTGTTTTTT

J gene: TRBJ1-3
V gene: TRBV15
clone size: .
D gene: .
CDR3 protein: CATSRGRSTSLGDTIYF
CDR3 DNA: TGTGCCACCAGCCGTGGACGGAGTACCTCTCTTGGGGACACCATATATTTT

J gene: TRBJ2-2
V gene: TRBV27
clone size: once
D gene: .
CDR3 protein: CASSPPRITGELFF
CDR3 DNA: TGTGCCAGCAGCCCACCCAGGATCACCGGGGAGCTGTTTTTT

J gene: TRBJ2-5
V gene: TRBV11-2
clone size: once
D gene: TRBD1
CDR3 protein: CASSSGTAETQYF
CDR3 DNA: TGTGCCAGCAGCTCCGGGACAGCGGAGACCCAGTACTTC

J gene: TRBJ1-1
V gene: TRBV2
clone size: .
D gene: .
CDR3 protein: CASSEASPRMNTEAFF
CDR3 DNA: TGTGCCAGCAGTGAAGCGTCACCTAGAATGAACACTGAAGCTTTCTTT

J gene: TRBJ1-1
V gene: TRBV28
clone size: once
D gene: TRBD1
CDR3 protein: CASKRQGAVGTEAFF
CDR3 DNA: TGTGCCAGCAAAAGACAGGGGGCTGTAGGGACTGAAGCTTTCTTT

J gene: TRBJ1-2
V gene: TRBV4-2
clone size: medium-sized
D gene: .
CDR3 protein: CASSQDRRDGYGYTF
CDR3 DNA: TGTGCCAGCAGCCAAGATCGTCGGGACGGCTATGGCTACACCTTC

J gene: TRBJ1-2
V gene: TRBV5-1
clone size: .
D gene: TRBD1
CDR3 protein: CASSPAGTGNPMNYGYTF
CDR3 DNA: TGCGCCAGCAGCCCAGCCGGGACAGGGAATCCAATGAACTATGGCTACACCTTC

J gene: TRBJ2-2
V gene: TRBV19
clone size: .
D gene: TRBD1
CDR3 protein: CAGGQVNTGELFF
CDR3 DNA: TGTGCCGGGGGACAGGTGAACACCGGGGAGCTGTTTTTT

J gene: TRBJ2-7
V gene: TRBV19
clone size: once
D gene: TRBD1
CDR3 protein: CASRQRSTGPGYEQYF
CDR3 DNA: TGTGCCAGCCGACAACGCTCGACAGGGCCCGGCTACGAGCAGTACTTC

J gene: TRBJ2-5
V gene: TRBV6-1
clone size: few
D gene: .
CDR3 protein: CASSELRETQYF
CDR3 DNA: TGTGCCAGCAGTGAGTTGCGAGAGACCCAGTACTTC

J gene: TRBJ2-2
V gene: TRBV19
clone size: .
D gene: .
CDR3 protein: CASSQRHSPMNTGELFF
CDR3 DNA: TGTGCCAGTAGTCAACGGCACAGCCCTATGAACACCGGGGAGCTGTTTTTT

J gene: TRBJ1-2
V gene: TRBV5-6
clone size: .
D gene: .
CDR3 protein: CASSQLQGKSYTF
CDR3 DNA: TGTGCCAGCAGCCAACTTCAGGGGAAGAGCTACACCTTC

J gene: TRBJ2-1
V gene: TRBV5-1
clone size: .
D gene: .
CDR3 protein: CASSAALLSSYNEQFF
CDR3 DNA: TGCGCCAGCAGCGCCGCACTATTAAGCTCCTACAATGAGCAGTTCTTC

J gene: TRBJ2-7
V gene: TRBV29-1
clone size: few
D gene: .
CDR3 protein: CSVAMDAYYEQYF
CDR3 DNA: TGCAGCGTTGCAATGGACGCCTACTACGAGCAGTACTTC

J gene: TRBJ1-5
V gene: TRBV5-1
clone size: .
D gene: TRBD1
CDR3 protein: CASSLNPGGSNQPQHF
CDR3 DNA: TGCGCCAGCAGCTTGAACCCAGGGGGTAGCAATCAGCCCCAGCATTTT

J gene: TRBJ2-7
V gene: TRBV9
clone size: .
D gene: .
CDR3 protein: CASSVGGDGYEQYF
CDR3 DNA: TGTGCCAGCAGCGTAGGGGGCGACGGCTACGAGCAGTACTTC

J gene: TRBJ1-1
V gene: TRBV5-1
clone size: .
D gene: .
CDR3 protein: CASSPALGQLNTEAFF
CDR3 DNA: TGCGCCAGCAGCCCGGCCTTGGGGCAGTTGAACACTGAAGCTTTCTTT

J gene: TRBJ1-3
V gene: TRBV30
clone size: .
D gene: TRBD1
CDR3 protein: CARSLNRGSGNTIYF
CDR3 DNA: TGTGCCCGCTCACTGAACAGGGGTTCTGGAAACACCATATATTTT

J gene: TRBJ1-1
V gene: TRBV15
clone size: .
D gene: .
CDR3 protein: CATSREGGGYEAFF
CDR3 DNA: TGTGCCACCAGCAGAGAAGGGGGGGGATATGAAGCTTTCTTT

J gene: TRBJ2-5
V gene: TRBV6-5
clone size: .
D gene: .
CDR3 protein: CASSYSTYGTQYF
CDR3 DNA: TGTGCCAGCAGTTACTCCACCTACGGGACCCAGTACTTC

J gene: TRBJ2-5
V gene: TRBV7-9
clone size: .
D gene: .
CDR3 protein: CASSLVTAPETQYF
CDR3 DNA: TGTGCCAGCAGCTTAGTCACAGCCCCGGAGACCCAGTACTTC

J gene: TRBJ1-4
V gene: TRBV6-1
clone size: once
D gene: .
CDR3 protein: CASSDLTAATNEKLFF
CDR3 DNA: TGTGCCAGCAGTGATCTGACCGCGGCAACTAATGAAAAACTGTTTTTT

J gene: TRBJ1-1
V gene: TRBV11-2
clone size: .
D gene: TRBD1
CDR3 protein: CASSVQGQLLTEAFF
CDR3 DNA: TGTGCCAGCAGCGTACAGGGACAGTTACTCACTGAAGCTTTCTTT

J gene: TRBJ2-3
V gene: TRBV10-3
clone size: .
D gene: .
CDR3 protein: CAIGTGNTDTQYF
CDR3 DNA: TGTGCCATCGGGACGGGAAACACAGATACGCAGTATTTT

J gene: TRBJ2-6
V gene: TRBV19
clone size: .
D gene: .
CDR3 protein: CASERQALRTGANVLTF
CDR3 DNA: TGTGCCAGCGAGAGACAGGCCCTGCGAACTGGGGCCAACGTCCTGACTTTC

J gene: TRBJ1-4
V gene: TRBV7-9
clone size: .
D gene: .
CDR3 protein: CASSPPTENNEKLFF
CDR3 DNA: TGTGCCAGCAGCCCCCCGACGGAGAATAATGAAAAACTGTTTTTT

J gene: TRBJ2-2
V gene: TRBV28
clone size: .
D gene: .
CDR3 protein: CASSLNRVMRTGELFF
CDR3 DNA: TGTGCCAGCAGTTTGAACAGGGTGATGCGCACCGGGGAGCTGTTTTTT

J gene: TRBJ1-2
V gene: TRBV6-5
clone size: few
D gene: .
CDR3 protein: CASGPFYGYTF
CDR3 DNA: TGTGCCAGCGGGCCCTTCTATGGCTACACCTTC

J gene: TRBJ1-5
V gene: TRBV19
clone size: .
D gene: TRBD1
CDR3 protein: CASRPGQGNSNQPQHF
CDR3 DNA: TGTGCCAGTAGACCGGGACAGGGCAATAGCAATCAGCCCCAGCATTTT